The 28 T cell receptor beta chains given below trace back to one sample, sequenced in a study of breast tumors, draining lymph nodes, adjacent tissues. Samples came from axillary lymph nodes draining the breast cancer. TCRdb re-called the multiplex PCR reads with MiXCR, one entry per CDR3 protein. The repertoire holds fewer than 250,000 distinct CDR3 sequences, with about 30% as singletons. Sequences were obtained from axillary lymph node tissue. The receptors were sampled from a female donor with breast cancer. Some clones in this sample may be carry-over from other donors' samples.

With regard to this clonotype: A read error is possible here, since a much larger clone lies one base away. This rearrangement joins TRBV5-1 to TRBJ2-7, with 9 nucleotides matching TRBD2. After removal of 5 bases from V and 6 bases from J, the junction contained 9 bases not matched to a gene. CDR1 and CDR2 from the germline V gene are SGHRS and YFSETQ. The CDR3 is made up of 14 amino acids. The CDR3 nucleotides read TGCGCCAGCAGTTTAGCGGGAGCGGGGAGCGAGCAGTACTTC. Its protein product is CASSLAGAGSEQYF. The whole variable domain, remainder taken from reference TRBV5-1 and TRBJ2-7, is KAGVTQTPRYLIKTRGQQVTLSCSPISGHRSVSWYQQTPGQGLQFLFEYFSETQRNKGNFPGRFSGRQFSNSRSEMNVSTLELGDSALYLCASSLAGAGSEQYFGPGTRLTVT.

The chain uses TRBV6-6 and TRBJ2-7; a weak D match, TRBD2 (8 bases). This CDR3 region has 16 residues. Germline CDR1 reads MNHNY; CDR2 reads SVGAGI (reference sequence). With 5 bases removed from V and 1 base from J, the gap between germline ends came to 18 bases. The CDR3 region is CASSHARGGQSYEQYF. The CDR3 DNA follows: TGTGCCAGCAGTCACGCTCGGGGGGGACAGTCCTACGAGCAGTACTTC.

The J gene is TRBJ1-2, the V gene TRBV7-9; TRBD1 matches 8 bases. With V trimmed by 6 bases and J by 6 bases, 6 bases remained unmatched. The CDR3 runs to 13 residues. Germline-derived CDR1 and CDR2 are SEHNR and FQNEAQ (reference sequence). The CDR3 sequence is CASRPTGAHGYTF. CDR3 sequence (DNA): TGTGCCAGCAGGCCGACAGGGGCCCATGGCTACACCTTC.

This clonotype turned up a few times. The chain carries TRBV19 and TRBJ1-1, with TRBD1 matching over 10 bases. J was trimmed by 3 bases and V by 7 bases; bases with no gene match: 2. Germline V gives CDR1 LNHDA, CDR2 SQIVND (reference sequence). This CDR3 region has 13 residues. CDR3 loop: CASNGQGDTEAFF. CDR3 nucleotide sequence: TGTGCCAGTAACGGACAGGGGGACACTGAAGCTTTCTTT.

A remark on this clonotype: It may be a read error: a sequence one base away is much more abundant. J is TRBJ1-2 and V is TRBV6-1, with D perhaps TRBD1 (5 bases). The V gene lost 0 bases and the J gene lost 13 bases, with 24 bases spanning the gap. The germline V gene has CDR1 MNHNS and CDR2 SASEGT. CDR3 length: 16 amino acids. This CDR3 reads CASSEALRRGLSRCTF. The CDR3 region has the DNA TGTGCCAGCAGTGAAGCGCTTCGGAGGGGCCTCTCGAGGTGCACCTTC.

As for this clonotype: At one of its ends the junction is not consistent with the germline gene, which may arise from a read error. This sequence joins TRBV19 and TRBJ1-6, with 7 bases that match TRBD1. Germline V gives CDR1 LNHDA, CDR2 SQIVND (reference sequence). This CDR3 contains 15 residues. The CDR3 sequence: CASSKEGAGRSPPHF. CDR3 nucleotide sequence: TGTGCCAGTAGTAAAGAGGGGGCAGGTCGTTCACCCCCCCACTTT.

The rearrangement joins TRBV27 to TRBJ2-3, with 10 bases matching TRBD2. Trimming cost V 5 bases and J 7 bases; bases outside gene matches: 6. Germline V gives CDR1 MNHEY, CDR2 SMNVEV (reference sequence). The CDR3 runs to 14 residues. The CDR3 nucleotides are TGTGCCAGCAGTGGTACTAGCGGGACGTATACGCAGTATTTT. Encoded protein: CASSGTSGTYTQYF.

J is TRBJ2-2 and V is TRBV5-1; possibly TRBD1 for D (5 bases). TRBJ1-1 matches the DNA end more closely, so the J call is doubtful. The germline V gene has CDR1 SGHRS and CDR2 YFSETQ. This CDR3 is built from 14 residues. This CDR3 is CASSGGLDATEAFF. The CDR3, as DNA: TGCGCCAGCAGCGGGGGACTGGACGCCACTGAAGCTTTCTTT.

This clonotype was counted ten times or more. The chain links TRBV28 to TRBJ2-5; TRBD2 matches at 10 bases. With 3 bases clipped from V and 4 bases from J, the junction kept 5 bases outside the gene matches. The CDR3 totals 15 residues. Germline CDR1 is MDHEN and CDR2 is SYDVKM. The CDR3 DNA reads TGTGCCAGCAGTTTCCCTAGCGGGAGAGCAGAGACCCAGTACTTC. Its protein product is CASSFPSGRAETQYF.

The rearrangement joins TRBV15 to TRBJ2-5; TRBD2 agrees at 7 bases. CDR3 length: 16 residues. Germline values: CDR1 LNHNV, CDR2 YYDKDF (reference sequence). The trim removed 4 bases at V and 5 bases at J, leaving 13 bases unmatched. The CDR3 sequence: CATSILREAGRETQYF. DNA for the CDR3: TGTGCCACCAGCATACTCCGGGAGGCCGGTAGGGAGACCCAGTACTTC.

The CDR3 sequence is CASSLGGGRPIKGADTQYF. As DNA, the CDR3 is TGTGCCAGCAGCTTAGGGGGGGGGAGGCCAATCAAGGGGGCAGATACGCAGTATTTT. The chain links TRBV11-2 to TRBJ2-3; D might be TRBD2 (7 bases). Deletions cut 1 base from V and 4 bases from J, with 24 bases between. Germline V gene lookup returns CDR1 SGHAT and CDR2 FQNNGV. The CDR3 runs 19 residues.

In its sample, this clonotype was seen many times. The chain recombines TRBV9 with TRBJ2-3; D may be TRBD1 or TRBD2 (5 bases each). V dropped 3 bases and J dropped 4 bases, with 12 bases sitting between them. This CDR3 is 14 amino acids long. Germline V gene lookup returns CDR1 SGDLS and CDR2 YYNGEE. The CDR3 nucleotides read TGTGCCAGCAGCGGGGGGTCTCCCCCAGATACGCAGTATTTT. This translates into CASSGGSPPDTQYF.

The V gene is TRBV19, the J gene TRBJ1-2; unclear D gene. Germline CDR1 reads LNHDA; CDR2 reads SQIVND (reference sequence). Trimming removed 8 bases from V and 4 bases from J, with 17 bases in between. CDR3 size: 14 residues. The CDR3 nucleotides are TGTGCCAGTTTGGGTTCGCGTAGTCCCTATGGCTACACCTTC. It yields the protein CASLGSRSPYGYTF.

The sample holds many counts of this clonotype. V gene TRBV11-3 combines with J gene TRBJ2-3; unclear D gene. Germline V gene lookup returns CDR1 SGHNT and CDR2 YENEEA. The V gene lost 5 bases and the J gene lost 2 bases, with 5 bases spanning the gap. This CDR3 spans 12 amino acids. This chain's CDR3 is CASSHNTDTQYF. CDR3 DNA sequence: TGTGCCAGCAGCCACAACACAGATACGCAGTATTTT.

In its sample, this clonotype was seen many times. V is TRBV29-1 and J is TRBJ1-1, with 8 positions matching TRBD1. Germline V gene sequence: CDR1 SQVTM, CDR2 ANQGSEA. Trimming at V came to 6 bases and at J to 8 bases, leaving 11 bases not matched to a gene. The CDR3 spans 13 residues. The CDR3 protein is CSVRDRGESEAFF. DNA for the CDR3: TGCAGCGTGAGAGACAGGGGAGAGTCCGAAGCTTTCTTT.

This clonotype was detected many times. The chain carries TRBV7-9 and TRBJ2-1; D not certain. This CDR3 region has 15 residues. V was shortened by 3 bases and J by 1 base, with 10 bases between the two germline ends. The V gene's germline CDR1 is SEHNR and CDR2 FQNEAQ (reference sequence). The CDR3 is CASSFEMGSYNEQFF. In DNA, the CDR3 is TGTGCCAGCAGCTTTGAGATGGGGTCCTACAATGAGCAGTTCTTC.

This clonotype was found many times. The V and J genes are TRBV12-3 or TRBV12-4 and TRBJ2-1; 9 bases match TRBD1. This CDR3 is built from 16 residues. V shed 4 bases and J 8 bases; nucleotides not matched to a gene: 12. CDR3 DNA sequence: TGTGCCAGCAGTTCTAGGGGTGGGACAGGGATGGATGAGCAGTTCTTC. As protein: CASSSRGGTGMDEQFF.

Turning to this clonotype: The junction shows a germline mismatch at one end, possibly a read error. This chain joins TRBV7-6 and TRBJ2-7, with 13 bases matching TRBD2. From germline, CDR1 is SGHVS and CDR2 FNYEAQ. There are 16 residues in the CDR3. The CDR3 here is CASSSPPGLAGYGQYF. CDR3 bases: TGTGCCAGCAGCTCTCCACCGGGACTAGCGGGATACGGGCAGTACTTC.

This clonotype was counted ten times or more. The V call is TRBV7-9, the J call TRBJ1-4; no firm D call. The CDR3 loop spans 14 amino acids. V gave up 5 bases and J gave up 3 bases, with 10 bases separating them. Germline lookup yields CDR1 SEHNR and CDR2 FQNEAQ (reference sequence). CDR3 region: CASSRESPNEKLFF. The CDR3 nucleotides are TGTGCCAGCAGCCGAGAATCTCCTAATGAAAAACTGTTTTTT.

CDR3 residues: CASSDVLNTEAFF. The CDR3, as DNA: TGTGCCAGCTCAGACGTCTTGAACACTGAAGCTTTCTTT. The chain carries TRBV19 and TRBJ1-1; D is undetermined. The ends were cut back, 9 bases at V and 0 bases at J, with 11 bases in the middle. Germline V gene data show CDR1 as LNHDA and CDR2 as SQIVND (reference sequence). The CDR3 has 13 residues.

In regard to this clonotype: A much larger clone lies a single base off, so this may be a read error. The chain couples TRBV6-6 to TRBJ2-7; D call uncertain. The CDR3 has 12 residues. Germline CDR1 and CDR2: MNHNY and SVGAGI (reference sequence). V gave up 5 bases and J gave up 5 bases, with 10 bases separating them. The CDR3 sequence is CASSHVSDEQYF. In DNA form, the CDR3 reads TGTGCCAGCAGTCACGTAAGCGACGAGCAGTACTTC.

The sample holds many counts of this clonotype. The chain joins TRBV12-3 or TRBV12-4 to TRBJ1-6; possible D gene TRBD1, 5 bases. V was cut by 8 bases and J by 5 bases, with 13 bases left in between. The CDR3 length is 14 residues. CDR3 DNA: TGTGCCAGCCAATCCGGCAGGGATAATTCACCCCTCCACTTT. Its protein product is CASQSGRDNSPLHF.

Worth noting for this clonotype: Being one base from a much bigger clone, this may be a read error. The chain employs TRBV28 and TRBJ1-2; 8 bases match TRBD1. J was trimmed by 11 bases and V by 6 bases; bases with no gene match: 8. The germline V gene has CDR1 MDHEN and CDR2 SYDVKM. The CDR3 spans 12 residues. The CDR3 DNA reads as TGTGCCAGCAGGCCAGGGGGCCTCGGGTACACCTTC. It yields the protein CASRPGGLGYTF.

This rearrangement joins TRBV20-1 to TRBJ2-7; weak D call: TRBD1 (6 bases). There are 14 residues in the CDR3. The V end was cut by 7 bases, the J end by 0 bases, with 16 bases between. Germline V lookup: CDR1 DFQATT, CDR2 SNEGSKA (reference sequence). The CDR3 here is CSGVTGTNSYEQYF. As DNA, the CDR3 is TGCAGTGGTGTTACCGGGACAAACTCCTACGAGCAGTACTTC.

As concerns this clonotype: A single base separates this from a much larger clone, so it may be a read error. The CDR3 nucleotides read TGTGCCAGCAGCTTGGCAGGGGTACAAGAGGCCCAGTACTTC. Translated, it gives CASSLAGVQEAQYF. This sequence joins TRBV7-2 and TRBJ2-5, with D maybe TRBD1 (6 bases). Germline V gene sequence: CDR1 SGHTA, CDR2 FQGNSA. This CDR3 has 14 amino acids. Full variable domain (missing parts from reference TRBV7-2 and TRBJ2-5): GAGVSQSPSNKVTEKGKDVELRCDPISGHTALYWYRQSLGQGLEFLIYFQGNSAPDKSGLPSDRFSAERTGGSVSTLTIQRTQQEDSAVYLCASSLAGVQEAQYFGPGTRLLVL.

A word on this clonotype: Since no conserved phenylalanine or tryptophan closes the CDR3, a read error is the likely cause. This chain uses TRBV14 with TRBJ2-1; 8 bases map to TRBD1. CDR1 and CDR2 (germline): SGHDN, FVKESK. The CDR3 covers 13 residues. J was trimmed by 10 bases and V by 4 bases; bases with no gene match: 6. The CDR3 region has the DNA TGTGCCAGCAGCCGGCAGGGGGCTCGCGAGCAGTTCTCC. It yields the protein CASSRQGAREQFS.

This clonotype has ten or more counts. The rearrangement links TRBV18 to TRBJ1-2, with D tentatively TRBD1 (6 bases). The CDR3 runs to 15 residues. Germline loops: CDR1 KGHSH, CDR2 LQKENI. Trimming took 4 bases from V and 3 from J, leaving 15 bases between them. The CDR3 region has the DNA TGTGCCAGCTCACTCACAGGGACTCCTGACTATGGCTACACCTTC. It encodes CASSLTGTPDYGYTF.

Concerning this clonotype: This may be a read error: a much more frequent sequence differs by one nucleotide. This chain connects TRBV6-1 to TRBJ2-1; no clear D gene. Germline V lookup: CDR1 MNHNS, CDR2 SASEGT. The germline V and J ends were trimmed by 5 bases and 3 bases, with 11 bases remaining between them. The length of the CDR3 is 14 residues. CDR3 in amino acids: CASSLLTHYNEQFF. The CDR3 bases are TGTGCCAGCAGTCTGCTAACTCACTACAATGAGCAGTTCTTC.